The subject of this entry is one TCR beta chain. Under the authors' procedure: Estimated nucleated cell counts came from reference gene primer amplification. The protocol was immunoSEQ multiplex PCR, while the TCRdb copy is restricted to in-frame clones and leaves out a portion. V, J and clone size are taken as reported in that table, and D and trimming were inferred from the DNA itself. The sample has around 300,000 clones, 75% to 90% seen once. The V end was cut by 6 bases, the J end by 3 bases, with 14 bases between. Germline CDR1 is ENHRY and CDR2 is SYGVKD. The CDR3 is 14 residues long. This entry comes from a study of blood T cell repertoires in COVID-19.

The source material was peripheral blood. The chain uses TRBV10-3 and TRBJ1-1; possible D gene TRBD1, 6 bases. The clonotype originates from a man aged 50-60 years with acute or convalescent COVID-19. The CDR3 DNA sequence: TGTGCCATCAGCAACGCACAGGGTCACACTGAAGCTTTCTTT. Amino acids: CAISNAQGHTEAFF.